Sequencing of this T cell receptor beta chain was carried out in a study of radiation and T cells in renal cell carcinoma. Points from the study as a whole: Irradiated tumors had higher TCR clonality than control tumors.

On this clone: Its target is not known.

Repertoires were generated with immunoSEQ multiplex PCR, while TCRdb's copy carries only in-frame clones and drops some. The sample records about 25,000 clones, 55% to 75% being singletons. The treatment: treatment-naive control, cytoreductive nephrectomy. Controls included a handful of female and around ten male donors, resected 2011 to 2014. This clonotype was obtained from a man aged 35-49 years with renal cell carcinoma. Sequenced here: tumor tissue, sampled from a patient whose treatment was nephrectomy without radiotherapy.

DNA for the CDR3: TGTGCCAGCAGCTTGATCCCGGGCACTCAAGAGACCCAGTACTTC. It yields the protein CASSLIPGTQETQYF. This rearrangement joins TRBV7-6 to TRBJ2-5; D is uncertain. The CDR3 is made up of 15 amino acids. From germline, CDR1 is SGHVS and CDR2 FNYEAQ. V was shortened by 3 bases and J by 2 bases, with 13 bases between the two germline ends.